The 29 T cell receptor beta chains in this list originate from one sample, sequenced in a study of blood T cells in healthy people across ages. A second PCR, run for roughly 6 to 11 cycles, used a sample-barcoded 5' primer plus a J-beta primer mix. One entry per CDR3 protein results from TCRdb running MiXCR on the 5' RACE reads. The sample has 1.5 million to 2 million distinct CDR3 sequences; roughly 28% are singletons. The sequencing sample was made of blood. The receptors were sampled from a young woman in good health.

This clonotype came up many times. The CDR3 DNA reads as TGCGCCAGCAGCCAAACCTCGACCAACTACGAGCAGTACTTC. Translating gives CASSQTSTNYEQYF. V and J are TRBV4-1 and TRBJ2-7; D is uncertain. The CDR3 loop spans 14 amino acids. V lost 2 bases, J lost 3 bases, and 11 bases lay in between. Germline V gene data show CDR1 as MGHRA and CDR2 as YSYEKL.

V gene TRBV12-3 or TRBV12-4 combines with J gene TRBJ1-4; D call uncertain. V was shortened by 6 bases and J by 4 bases, with 15 bases between the two germline ends. The CDR3 sequence is 15 residues long. The CDR3 loop is CASRSSPGNNEKLFF. The CDR3 coding sequence is TGTGCCAGCAGGTCCTCCCCCGGGAATAATGAAAAACTGTTTTTT.

The CDR3 DNA follows: TGTGCCAGCAGTGGCTGGACAGGGGTCACTGAAGCTTTCTTT. Its translation is CASSGWTGVTEAFF. The chain has TRBV12-3 or TRBV12-4 and TRBJ1-1, with 9 nucleotides matching TRBD1. The CDR3 runs 14 residues. The V and J ends lost 5 bases and 4 bases, in that order; junction bases with no gene match: 5.

V usage is TRBV7-9 and J usage is TRBJ1-6; D might be TRBD1 (5 bases). Between the trimmed V and J ends, which lost 7 bases and 10 bases, there was a span of 11 bases. Germline V gene lookup returns CDR1 SEHNR and CDR2 FQNEAQ (reference sequence). The CDR3 is 12 amino acids. The CDR3 bases are TGTGCCAGCACCCCGGGGCAATCACCCCTCCACTTT. Protein product: CASTPGQSPLHF.

The V call is TRBV5-1, the J call TRBJ2-5; D perhaps matches TRBD1 (6 bases). Germline CDR1 is SGHRS and CDR2 is YFSETQ. Between the trimmed V and J ends, which lost 4 bases and 3 bases, there was a span of 13 bases. The CDR3 is 14 amino acids. The CDR3 DNA reads as TGCGCCAGCAGCCGGGTGACAGGCAAAGAGACCCAGTACTTC. It is translated as CASSRVTGKETQYF. The variable domain in full, completed from reference TRBV5-1 and TRBJ2-5, reads KAGVTQTPRYLIKTRGQQVTLSCSPISGHRSVSWYQQTPGQGLQFLFEYFSETQRNKGNFPGRFSGRQFSNSRSEMNVSTLELGDSALYLCASSRVTGKETQYFGPGTRLLVL.

The rearrangement links TRBV28 to TRBJ2-5; D may be TRBD1 (6 bases). CDR1 is MDHEN, CDR2 SYDVKM, per germline. V dropped 6 bases and J dropped 3 bases, with 17 bases sitting between them. The CDR3 spans 15 residues. The CDR3, as DNA: TGTGCCAGCAGGATCCTCGGACAGTTAGAAGAGACCCAGTACTTC. Translated, it gives CASRILGQLEETQYF. Full variable domain (outside the CDR3, taken from reference TRBV28 and TRBJ2-5): DVKVTQSSRYLVKRTGEKVFLECVQDMDHENMFWYRQDPGLGLRLIYFSYDVKMKEKGDIPEGYSVSREKKERFSLILESASTNQTSMYLCASRILGQLEETQYFGPGTRLLVL.

The V gene is TRBV12-3 or TRBV12-4, the J gene TRBJ1-3, with 7 nucleotides matching TRBD1. V trimming: 5 bases; J trimming: 3 bases; junction bases outside the gene matches: 7. The CDR3 runs 15 residues. DNA of the CDR3: TGTGCCAGCAGTCCATGGACAGGAGGTGGAAACACCATATATTTT. Protein sequence: CASSPWTGGGNTIYF.

This clonotype occurred a few times. The J gene is TRBJ2-3, the V gene TRBV7-3, with 8 bases fitting TRBD1. The CDR3 sequence is 16 residues long. V trimming: 2 bases; J trimming: 2 bases; junction bases outside the gene matches: 6. The germline gives CDR1 SGHTA, CDR2 FQGTGA. CDR3 residues: CASSLQGALNTDTQYF. The CDR3 nucleotides are TGTGCCAGCAGCTTACAGGGGGCGCTGAACACAGATACGCAGTATTTT.

The V call is TRBV6-1, the J call TRBJ2-7; D is uncertain. This CDR3 is 15 amino acids long. Trimming removed 3 bases from V and 1 base from J, with 13 bases in between. The V gene's germline CDR1 is MNHNS and CDR2 SASEGT. CDR3 residues: CASSEGSSPSYEQYF. The CDR3 DNA follows: TGTGCCAGCAGTGAGGGGTCAAGTCCTTCCTACGAGCAGTACTTC.

This clonotype was recorded at least ten times. The chain is built from TRBV4-1 and TRBJ1-5; D is unresolved. The ends were cut back, 0 bases at V and 7 bases at J, with 10 bases in the middle. There are 14 residues in the CDR3. The germline V gene has CDR1 MGHRA and CDR2 YSYEKL. CDR3 in DNA: TGCGCCAGCAGCCAAGATTGGCAGGCCCAGCCCCAGCATTTT. This encodes CASSQDWQAQPQHF.

This clonotype appeared many times. The CDR3 coding sequence is TGTGCCAGCGGGGAGACCTACGAGCAGTACTTC. It is translated as CASGETYEQYF. V usage is TRBV11-2 and J usage is TRBJ2-7; a possible D gene is TRBD2 (5 bases). V lost 8 bases to trimming and J lost 2 bases, with 7 bases between them. This CDR3 region has 11 residues. CDR1 is SGHAT and CDR2 is FQNNGV in the germline V gene.

The CDR3 loop reads CASSSGQDQPQHF. Here the CDR3 DNA reads TGTGCCAGCAGCTCCGGACAGGATCAGCCCCAGCATTTT. The genes are TRBV7-2 and TRBJ1-5; 7 nucleotides align to TRBD1. CDR3 length: 13 residues. V shed 4 bases and J 5 bases; nucleotides not matched to a gene: 2. In germline, CDR1 is SGHTA, CDR2 FQGNSA.

This chain joins TRBV20-1 and TRBJ2-3; 7 bases agree with TRBD2. Trimming removed 2 bases from V and 8 bases from J; junction bases left unmatched: 16. The CDR3 has 16 amino acids. Germline CDR1 reads DFQATT; CDR2 reads SNEGSKA (reference sequence). CDR3 residues: CSARLNLAVMGVTQYF. The CDR3 DNA sequence: TGCAGTGCTAGACTGAATCTAGCGGTAATGGGGGTTACGCAGTATTTT.

In regard to this clonotype: The junction does not match germline at one end; this may be a read error. This rearrangement joins TRBV24-1 to TRBJ2-3, with 8 bases identical to TRBD2. The germline V gene has CDR1 KGHDR and CDR2 SFDVKD. This CDR3 is built from 16 residues. CDR3 region: CATGDRTSPLPDTQYF. CDR3 DNA sequence: TGTGCCACCGGTGATAGGACTAGCCCGTTGCCAGATACGCAGTATTTT.

The sample holds a few counts of this clonotype. This sequence joins TRBV20-1 and TRBJ1-1, with D unclear. The germline V gene has CDR1 DFQATT and CDR2 SNEGSKA (reference sequence). Trimming cost V 0 bases and J 7 bases, with 6 bases left between them. The CDR3 sequence is 11 residues long. The chain's CDR3 is CSAREVNEAFF. The CDR3 bases are TGCAGTGCTAGAGAAGTGAATGAAGCTTTCTTT.

V gene TRBV5-1 combines with J gene TRBJ2-7; 7 nucleotides agree with TRBD1. The J segment lost 5 bases and the V segment lost 4 bases, leaving 6 bases of the junction unmatched. Germline CDR1 SGHRS, CDR2 YFSETQ. There are 13 residues in the CDR3. CDR3 protein: CASSVGTADEQYF. Here the CDR3 DNA reads TGCGCCAGCAGCGTCGGGACAGCTGACGAGCAGTACTTC.

V and J are TRBV7-9 and TRBJ2-5; 7 bases match TRBD2. CDR1 is SEHNR and CDR2 is FQNEAQ in the germline V gene (reference sequence). V was pared by 0 bases and J by 4 bases, with 8 bases of the junction left unmatched. The CDR3 sequence is 16 residues long. The CDR3 reads CASSLAYAGVRETQYF. In DNA form, the CDR3 reads TGTGCCAGCAGCTTAGCCTATGCGGGGGTGCGAGAGACCCAGTACTTC.

This chain connects TRBV7-2 to TRBJ2-3; TRBD2 is a possible D gene (6 bases). CDR3 length: 16 residues. Germline-derived CDR1 and CDR2 are SGHTA and FQGNSA. The V end was cut by 2 bases, the J end by 0 bases, with 12 bases between. In nucleotides, the CDR3 is TGTGCCAGCAGCTTAAGGGCTAGCGACAGCACAGATACGCAGTATTTT. Translation: CASSLRASDSTDTQYF. The entire variable domain, with the rest obtained from reference TRBV7-2 and TRBJ2-3, is as follows: GAGVSQSPSNKVTEKGKDVELRCDPISGHTALYWYRQSLGQGLEFLIYFQGNSAPDKSGLPSDRFSAERTGGSVSTLTIQRTQQEDSAVYLCASSLRASDSTDTQYFGPGTRLTVL.

On this clonotype itself: At one end the junction does not follow the germline gene, possibly because of a read error. CDR3 in amino acids: CASTLPRRNGKLFF. CDR3 nucleotides: TGTGCCAGCACTTTGCCACGACGGAATGGAAAACTGTTTTTT. The J gene is TRBJ1-4, the V gene TRBV28, with D unclear. Germline CDR1 is MDHEN and CDR2 is SYDVKM. CDR3 length equals 14 residues.

This clonotype occurred many times. V gene TRBV2 combines with J gene TRBJ2-5; 8 positions agree with TRBD2. CDR3 length equals 16 residues. After removal of 4 bases from V and 4 bases from J, the junction contained 11 bases not matched to a gene. CDR1 and CDR2 (germline): SNHLY, FYNNEI. The CDR3 DNA follows: TGTGCCAGCAGTGTCGGGGGGGGAGCCTTCGGAGAGACCCAGTACTTC. Its translation is CASSVGGGAFGETQYF.

This sequence joins TRBV5-1 and TRBJ2-1; 7 bases are shared with TRBD1. Trimming cost V 0 bases and J 3 bases; bases outside gene matches: 9. CDR3 length equals 17 residues. The germline CDR1 and CDR2 sequences are SGHRS and YFSETQ. The chain's CDR3 is CASSLVGWDSYYNEQFF. The CDR3 region has the DNA TGCGCCAGCAGCTTGGTTGGATGGGACAGCTACTACAATGAGCAGTTCTTC.

This clonotype occurred a few times. This chain connects TRBV20-1 to TRBJ2-1, with 11 bases matching TRBD1. The germline gives CDR1 DFQATT, CDR2 SNEGSKA (reference sequence). The CDR3 spans 14 residues. The junction had 4 bases not matched to a gene; V was cut back by 1 base and J by 8 bases. The CDR3 DNA reads as TGCAGTGCTAGAGCTAGGACAGGGGGCCATGAGCAGTTCTTC. Residues: CSARARTGGHEQFF.

This clonotype has ten or more counts. The chain combines TRBV28 with TRBJ2-7; TRBD1 matches 8 bases. Germline V gene data show CDR1 as MDHEN and CDR2 as SYDVKM. This CDR3 contains 12 residues. Trimming took 5 bases from V and 11 from J; bases not matched to a gene: 8. CDR3 residues: CASSLPDRVKYF. As DNA, the CDR3 is TGTGCCAGCAGTCTGCCGGACAGGGTGAAGTACTTC.

The chain is built from TRBV7-2 and TRBJ2-3; D is possibly TRBD1 or TRBD2 (6 bases each). Deletions cut 0 bases from V and 2 bases from J, with 24 bases between. CDR3 size: 20 residues. Germline V gene data show CDR1 as SGHTA and CDR2 as FQGNSA. The CDR3 loop is CASSLALVGGQAGFTDTQYF. The CDR3 coding sequence is TGTGCCAGCAGCTTAGCCCTAGTAGGGGGACAAGCGGGCTTCACAGATACGCAGTATTTT.

This clonotype was seen a handful of times. The chain is built from TRBV7-3 and TRBJ2-7; weak D call: TRBD2 (6 bases). Trimming cost V 5 bases and J 3 bases, with 14 bases left between them. This CDR3 spans 14 amino acids. Germline lookup yields CDR1 SGHTA and CDR2 FQGTGA. The CDR3 nucleotides are TGTGCCAGCAGCCAACGCGGGGCGGACTACGAGCAGTACTTC. As protein: CASSQRGADYEQYF.

This clonotype was detected many times. The chain employs TRBV29-1 and TRBJ2-5; 7 nucleotides match TRBD1. Trimming removed 3 bases from V and 4 bases from J; junction bases left unmatched: 11. The CDR3 has 15 residues. Germline V gene data show CDR1 as SQVTM and CDR2 as ANQGSEA. In nucleotides, the CDR3 is TGCAGCGTTGATTCCGGGACAGACCCTAGAGAGACCCAGTACTTC. Amino acid sequence: CSVDSGTDPRETQYF.

The gene calls are TRBV2 and TRBJ2-5, with 8 bases fitting TRBD1. Germline V gene sequence: CDR1 SNHLY, CDR2 FYNNEI. With V trimmed by 7 bases and J by 2 bases, 3 bases remained unmatched. This CDR3 contains 13 residues. The CDR3 coding sequence is TGTGCCAGCACGGGGGACAGGCAAGAGACCCAGTACTTC. Its protein is CASTGDRQETQYF.

CDR3 in amino acids: CASKRGGAGGEQFF. CDR3 in DNA: TGTGCCAGCAAGCGGGGGGGGGCCGGCGGTGAGCAGTTCTTC. The chain links TRBV5-4 to TRBJ2-1, with 10 bases matching TRBD2. Germline CDR1 is SGHNT and CDR2 is YYREEE (reference sequence). This CDR3 comprises 14 residues. V was pared by 6 bases and J by 9 bases, with 9 bases of the junction left unmatched.

V is TRBV27 and J is TRBJ1-6, with D possibly being TRBD1 (5 bases). Germline-derived CDR1 and CDR2 are MNHEY and SMNVEV (reference sequence). V lost 7 bases, J lost 6 bases, and 19 bases lay in between. The CDR3 length is 16 residues. CDR3 loop: CASKTPLPGRNSPLHF. CDR3 sequence (DNA): TGTGCCAGCAAGACCCCCCTCCCAGGGCGTAATTCACCCCTCCACTTT.